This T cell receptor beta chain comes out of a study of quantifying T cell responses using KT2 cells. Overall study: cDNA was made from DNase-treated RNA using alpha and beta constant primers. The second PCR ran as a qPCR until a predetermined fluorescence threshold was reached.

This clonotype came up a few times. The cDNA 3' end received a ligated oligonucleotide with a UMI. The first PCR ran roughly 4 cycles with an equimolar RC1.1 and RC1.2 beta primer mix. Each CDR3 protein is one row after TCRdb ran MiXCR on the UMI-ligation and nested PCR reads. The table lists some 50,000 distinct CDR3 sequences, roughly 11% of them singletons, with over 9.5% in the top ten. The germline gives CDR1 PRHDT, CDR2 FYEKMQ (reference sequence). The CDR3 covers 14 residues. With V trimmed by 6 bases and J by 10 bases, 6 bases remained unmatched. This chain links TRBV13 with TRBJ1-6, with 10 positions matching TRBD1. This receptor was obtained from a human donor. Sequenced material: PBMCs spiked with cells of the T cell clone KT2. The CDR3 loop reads CASRRQGAGSPLHF. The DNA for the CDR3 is TGTGCCAGCAGGCGACAGGGGGCAGGATCACCCCTCCACTTT.